The 19 T cell receptor beta chains presented below share a single source sample, sequenced in a study of STAT5B mutations in CD4+ large granular lymphocyte leukemia. Libraries were prepared by immunoSEQ multiplex PCR; TCRdb keeps only in-frame clonotypes and omits some of them. This repertoire shows 48,000 or so clones, roughly 72% found once; its top ten account for less than 2%. The sample consisted of CD4+ T cells from blood buffy coats. The receptors shown here come from a human donor in good health.

This clone showed up just a few times. CDR3 DNA: TGTGCCAGCAGTGCTGGGACAGGGACGTGGCAGCCCCAGCATTTT. Amino acid sequence: CASSAGTGTWQPQHF. This chain uses TRBV9 with TRBJ1-5, with 9 positions matching TRBD1. Germline loops: CDR1 SGDLS, CDR2 YYNGEE. V gave up 5 bases and J gave up 7 bases; unmatched junction bases: 10. The CDR3 extends over 15 amino acids.

The rearrangement joins TRBV7-9 to TRBJ2-5; TRBD2 aligns across 10 bases. The CDR3 is made up of 15 amino acids. The V gene end was trimmed by 2 bases and the J gene end by 3 bases; junction bases not matched to a gene: 3. Germline V gives CDR1 SEHNR, CDR2 FQNEAQ (reference sequence). CDR3 region: CASSLQLAGKETQYF. CDR3 sequence (DNA): TGTGCCAGCAGCTTACAACTAGCGGGGAAAGAGACCCAGTACTTC. Drawing the rest from reference TRBV7-9 and TRBJ2-5, the complete variable domain is DTGVSQNPRHKITKRGQNVTFRCDPISEHNRLYWYRQTLGQGPEFLTYFQNEAQLEKSRLLSDRFSAERPKGSFSTLEIQRTEQGDSAMYLCASSLQLAGKETQYFGPGTRLLVL.

This clone was counted only a few times. The V gene is TRBV7-9, the J gene TRBJ1-2; possibly TRBD1 for D (6 bases). Germline assignment: CDR1 SEHNR and CDR2 FQNEAQ (reference sequence). The V and J ends lost 5 bases and 0 bases respectively, with 10 bases between them. The CDR3 runs 14 residues. The CDR3 DNA reads TGTGCCAGCAGCGCACAGGGAGCTAACTATGGCTACACCTTC. Amino acids: CASSAQGANYGYTF.

The chain has TRBV6-5 and TRBJ1-5; no clear D gene. V was trimmed by 0 bases and J by 1 base, leaving 7 bases between them. The CDR3 loop spans 15 amino acids. From germline, CDR1 is MNHEY and CDR2 SVGAGI. The CDR3 nucleotides are TGTGCCAGCAGTTACTCGATAGGAAGCAATCAGCCCCAGCATTTT. Translating gives CASSYSIGSNQPQHF.

Remarks on this clone: Compared with germline, one end of the junction differs, possibly owing to a read error. The chain combines TRBV6-5 with TRBJ2-1; maybe TRBD1 (5 bases). From germline, CDR1 is MNHEY and CDR2 SVGAGI. CDR3 length: 14 amino acids. Here the CDR3 reads CATSGASRANEQFF. The CDR3 DNA reads as TGTGCCACCAGTGGGGCCTCACGGGCGAATGAGCAGTTCTTC.

The chain joins TRBV27 to TRBJ1-1, with D possibly being TRBD1 (5 bases). Germline assignment: CDR1 MNHEY and CDR2 SMNVEV (reference sequence). The CDR3 runs 14 residues. Trimming took off 6 bases at V and 1 base at J, with 12 bases between the two ends. This CDR3 reads CASRQPTGNTEAFF. CDR3 DNA sequence: TGTGCCAGCAGACAGCCCACAGGGAACACTGAAGCTTTCTTT.

The chain employs TRBV27 and TRBJ2-7, with TRBD1 identical over 8 bases. The V and J ends lost 4 bases and 6 bases, in that order; junction bases with no gene match: 5. CDR3 length: 13 residues. Germline values: CDR1 MNHEY, CDR2 SMNVEV (reference sequence). The CDR3 nucleotides read TGTGCCAGCAGTTGGGACAGGCAGGGCGAGCAGTACTTC. It translates to CASSWDRQGEQYF.

This clone has only one observation. The J gene is TRBJ2-7, the V gene TRBV5-1, with 9 positions matching TRBD1. This CDR3 has 14 residues. Germline V lookup: CDR1 SGHRS, CDR2 YFSETQ. J was trimmed by 4 bases and V by 4 bases; bases with no gene match: 6. The CDR3 DNA is TGCGCCAGCAGCCAACGGACAGGGGCTTACGAGCAGTACTTC. Residues: CASSQRTGAYEQYF.

The table lists this clone with a count of one. This chain links TRBV5-1 with TRBJ2-5, with D perhaps being TRBD1 or TRBD2 (6 bases each). The CDR3 sequence is 17 residues long. With 1 base removed from V and 0 bases from J, the gap between germline ends came to 16 bases. Germline CDR1 reads SGHRS; CDR2 reads YFSETQ. The chain's CDR3 is CASSLLWVGGNQETQYF. Written as DNA, the CDR3 is TGCGCCAGCAGCTTGCTTTGGGTAGGGGGGAACCAAGAGACCCAGTACTTC.

The genes are TRBV27 and TRBJ2-7; 7 bases align to TRBD1. V lost 1 base, J lost 3 bases, and 3 bases stayed unmatched. Looked up from germline, CDR1 is MNHEY and CDR2 is SMNVEV (reference sequence). The length of the CDR3 is 14 residues. The CDR3 is CASSLLGGGYEQYF. As DNA, the CDR3 is TGTGCCAGCAGTTTATTAGGGGGCGGCTACGAGCAGTACTTC.

This rearrangement joins TRBV6-5 to TRBJ1-1, with D maybe TRBD1 (5 bases). CDR1 and CDR2 from the germline V gene are MNHEY and SVGAGI. This CDR3 region has 11 residues. V shed 3 bases and J shed 11 bases, with 10 bases lying between them. The CDR3 bases are TGTGCCAGCAGTTATAGGGGTGGGGCTTTCTTT. Translated, it gives CASSYRGGAFF.

This clone has more than one count but fewer than ten. The junction does not match germline at one end; this may be a read error. The V gene is TRBV27, the J gene TRBJ2-7; D assignment may be TRBD1 or TRBD2 (5 bases each). The V gene's germline CDR1 is MNHEY and CDR2 SMNVEV (reference sequence). This CDR3 has 15 residues. CDR3 DNA: TGTGCCAGCAGTTTATTCACCGGGATCGGGGCCTTGTTAGAATTC. Amino acid sequence: CASSLFTGIGALLEF.

This clone was seen just once. This sequence joins TRBV27 and TRBJ2-6; D gene unclear. This CDR3 is built from 15 residues. The V gene's germline CDR1 is MNHEY and CDR2 SMNVEV (reference sequence). Deletions cut 3 bases from V and 0 bases from J, with 6 bases between. CDR3 sequence reads: CASSLVVSGANVLTF. For the CDR3, the DNA is TGTGCCAGCAGTTTGGTGGTCTCTGGGGCCAACGTCCTGACTTTC.

This clone was picked up a small number of times. The chain links TRBV19 to TRBJ1-1; TRBD1 agrees at 11 bases. This CDR3 spans 18 amino acids. V shed 0 bases, J shed 4 bases, and the junction held 10 bases outside the gene matches. Looked up from germline, CDR1 is LNHDA and CDR2 is SQIVND (reference sequence). CDR3 DNA sequence: TGTGCCAGTAGTATAGATCCCCCCGGACAGGGGGCGAGCACTGAAGCTTTCTTT. It yields the protein CASSIDPPGQGASTEAFF.

The chain recombines TRBV10-3 with TRBJ1-3; D not resolved. Trimming removed 6 bases at V and 0 bases at J, with 21 bases between. The CDR3 consists of 18 residues. Germline assignment: CDR1 ENHRY and CDR2 SYGVKD. This CDR3 reads CAISPIGRETGSGNTIYF. CDR3 DNA sequence: TGTGCCATCAGCCCCATCGGACGAGAAACTGGCTCTGGAAACACCATATATTTT.

The chain carries TRBV29-1 and TRBJ1-5; perhaps TRBD1 as D (5 bases). Germline V gene lookup returns CDR1 SQVTM and CDR2 ANQGSEA. With 6 bases removed from V and 4 bases from J, the gap between germline ends came to 13 bases. This CDR3 has 13 amino acids. This CDR3 reads CSVMTASNQPQHF. CDR3 sequence (DNA): TGCAGCGTGATGACAGCAAGTAATCAGCCCCAGCATTTT. Supplemented by reference TRBV29-1 and TRBJ1-5, the full variable domain reads SAVISQKPSRDICQRGTSLTIQCQVDSQVTMMFWYRQQPGQSLTLIATANQGSEATYESGFVIDKFPISRPNLTFSTLTVSNMSPEDSSIYLCSVMTASNQPQHFGDGTRLSIL.

This chain uses TRBV18 with TRBJ1-5; the D is unclear. The CDR3 loop spans 15 amino acids. V lost 6 bases and J lost 2, with 14 bases in between. The germline CDR1 and CDR2 sequences are KGHSH and LQKENI. CDR3 loop: CASSPRRYGNQPQHF. CDR3 bases: TGTGCCAGCTCGCCTCGGAGGTATGGCAATCAGCCCCAGCATTTT.

The genes are TRBV7-9 and TRBJ1-1, with D unresolved. V was trimmed by 4 bases and J by 0 bases, leaving 6 bases between them. Germline V CDR1 and CDR2: SEHNR, FQNEAQ (reference sequence). This CDR3 has 13 residues. The CDR3 loop is CASSWALNTEAFF. The CDR3 region has the DNA TGTGCCAGCAGCTGGGCCCTGAACACTGAAGCTTTCTTT.

The chain uses TRBV6-1 and TRBJ1-2; 10 bases are a match to TRBD1. The CDR3 is 13 amino acids. Unmatched junction bases numbered 5, after V lost 11 bases and J lost 2 bases. Germline loops: CDR1 MNHNS, CDR2 SASEGT. CDR3 sequence: CAGDRGLNYGYTF. In DNA, the CDR3 is TGTGCCGGCGACAGGGGGCTAAACTATGGCTACACCTTC.